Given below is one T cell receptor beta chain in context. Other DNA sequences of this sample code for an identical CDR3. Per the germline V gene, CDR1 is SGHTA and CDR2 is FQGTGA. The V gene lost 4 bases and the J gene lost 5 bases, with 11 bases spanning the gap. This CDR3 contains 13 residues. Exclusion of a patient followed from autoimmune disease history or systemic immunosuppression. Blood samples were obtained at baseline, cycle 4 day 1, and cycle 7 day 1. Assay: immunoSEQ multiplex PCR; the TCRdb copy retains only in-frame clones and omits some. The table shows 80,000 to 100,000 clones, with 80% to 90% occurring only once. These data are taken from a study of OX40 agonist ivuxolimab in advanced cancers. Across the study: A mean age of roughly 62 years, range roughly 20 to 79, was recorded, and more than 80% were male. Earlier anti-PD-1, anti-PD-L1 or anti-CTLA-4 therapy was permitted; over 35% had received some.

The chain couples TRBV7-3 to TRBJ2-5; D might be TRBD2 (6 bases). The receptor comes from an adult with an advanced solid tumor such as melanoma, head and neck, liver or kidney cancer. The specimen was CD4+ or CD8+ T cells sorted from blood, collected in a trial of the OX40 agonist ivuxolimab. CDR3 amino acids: CASSSSSAETQYF. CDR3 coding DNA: TGTGCCAGCAGCTCATCTAGCGCGGAGACCCAGTACTTC. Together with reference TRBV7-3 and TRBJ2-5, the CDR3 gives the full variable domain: GAGVSQTPSNKVTEKGKYVELRCDPISGHTALYWYRQSLGQGPEFLIYFQGTGAADDSGLPNDRFFAVRPEGSVSTLKIQRTERGDSAVYLCASSSSSAETQYFGPGTRLLVL.